These 3 T cell receptor beta chains originate from one sample sequenced in a study of PD-1 blockade in classical Hodgkin lymphoma. The repertoire was sequenced with immunoSEQ multiplex PCR; TCRdb's copy has only in-frame clones and lacks some. The table records about 20,000 clones, roughly 89% of them present only once. Time point: newly diagnosed, previously untreated cHL patient sample. Using magnetic negative selection, the CD4+ T cells were separated out of thawed PBMCs. The sequenced sample was CD4+ T cells from blood. The receptors shown here come from a human donor with classical Hodgkin lymphoma.

The V and J genes are TRBV2 and TRBJ1-4; weak D call: TRBD1 (5 bases). The germline gives CDR1 SNHLY, CDR2 FYNNEI. The CDR3 covers 12 residues. V gave up 2 bases and J gave up 8 bases, with 6 bases separating them. CDR3 DNA: TGTGCCAGCAGTGAACAGGGAGAAAAACTGTTTTTT. It translates to CASSEQGEKLFF.

The genes are TRBV6-5 and TRBJ1-2, with 11 nucleotides matching TRBD1. The trim removed 6 bases at V and 6 bases at J, leaving 6 bases unmatched. The germline V gene has CDR1 MNHEY and CDR2 SVGAGI. The CDR3 totals 14 residues. CDR3 bases: TGTGCCAGCAGATTGGGACAGGGGGGGAATGGCTACACCTTC. Translating it yields CASRLGQGGNGYTF.

The chain recombines TRBV7-2 with TRBJ1-2; TRBD1 aligns across 7 bases. CDR1 and CDR2 from the germline V gene are SGHTA and FQGNSA. The CDR3 is made up of 15 amino acids. The ends lost 1 base at V and 8 bases at J; junction bases unmatched: 10. The CDR3: CASSLGATTGEGYTF. For the CDR3, the DNA is TGTGCCAGCAGCTTAGGGGCTACCACAGGGGAGGGCTACACCTTC.